The source of this TCR beta chain is a study of shared clonotypes between healthy human individuals. On this clone: The same CDR3 arises from other DNA sequences in this sample as well.

Sequencing was at deep level. This table comes from immunoSEQ multiplex PCR, and its TCRdb copy is limited to in-frame clones, with some not included. The table has 2,500,000 or so clones, 93% seen once; the top ten hold approximately 0.36%. The sample was naive CD4+ T cells from PBMCs. Sample subset: CD45RA+ positively selected. The TCR comes from a man in his late teens or twenties in good health. Some clones in this sample may be carry-over from other donors' samples.

CDR3 sequence reads: CASSLEGGNTEAFF. In DNA, the CDR3 is TGTGCCAGCAGCTTAGAAGGGGGAAACACTGAAGCTTTCTTT. J is TRBJ1-1 and V is TRBV7-2; D possibly corresponds to TRBD1 (6 bases). Trimming shortened V by 1 base and J by 2 bases, and 8 bases separated the two germline ends. CDR3 length: 14 amino acids. CDR1 is SGHTA and CDR2 is FQGNSA in the germline V gene.